This T cell receptor (beta chain) was sequenced during a study of blood T cell repertoires in COVID-19. Residents of about two dozen US areas, aged roughly 18 to 95 years, made up the participants. Participant reports of clinical history set cohort assignment. Data came from immunoSEQ multiplex PCR; TCRdb stores just in-frame clones and leaves some out. There are roughly 330,000 clones in the sample; around 90% occur only once, and around 4.6% lies in the top ten. This clone was seen a single time. CDR3 size: 20 residues. V was cut by 3 bases and J by 0 bases, with 21 bases left in between. Germline loops: CDR1 KGHSH, CDR2 LQKENI.

The rearrangement links TRBV18 to TRBJ1-6, with D uncertain. The source material was PBMCs or T cells enriched from blood (not recorded which). This receptor was obtained from a man aged 25-40 years who had recovered from COVID-19. The CDR3 nucleotides are TGTGCCAGCTCACCGGATACAGCTAATCACCCGAGCTCCTATAATTCACCCCTCCACTTT. Translated, it gives CASSPDTANHPSSYNSPLHF.